A single sample gave rise to the 3 T cell receptor beta chains below, sequenced in a study of cytomegalovirus exposure and HLA in healthy donors. The PCR made use of 60 Vbeta and 13 Jbeta primers. Sequenced by immunoSEQ multiplex PCR; TCRdb stores in-frame clones only, minus some. The sample contains roughly 90,000 clones, around 89% of which appear only once. Sequencing was performed on PBMCs. The source is a man aged 18 to 29 in good health and CMV-seronegative.

This chain uses TRBV27 with TRBJ2-1, with TRBD1 matching over 9 bases. The V segment lost 0 bases and the J segment 9 bases; nucleotides outside the gene matches: 9. The CDR3 covers 16 residues. The germline gives CDR1 MNHEY, CDR2 SMNVEV (reference sequence). CDR3 protein: CASSLSGTGMRGEQFF. The CDR3 DNA reads as TGTGCCAGCAGTTTATCCGGGACAGGGATGAGGGGTGAGCAGTTCTTC.

V gene TRBV7-3 combines with J gene TRBJ2-3; 9 positions agree with TRBD2. The J segment lost 6 bases and the V segment lost 6 bases, leaving 10 bases of the junction unmatched. CDR1 and CDR2 from the germline V gene are SGHTA and FQGTGA. The CDR3 covers 15 residues. For the CDR3, the DNA is TGTGCCAGCAGTCCTAGCGGGATCATAGAGGATACGCAGTATTTT. Protein product: CASSPSGIIEDTQYF.

This chain links TRBV19 with TRBJ1-2; perhaps TRBD1 as D (5 bases). The germline CDR1 and CDR2 sequences are LNHDA and SQIVND (reference sequence). The ends were cut back, 3 bases at V and 8 bases at J, with 10 bases in the middle. The CDR3 runs 12 residues. The CDR3 sequence is CASSIRDGGYTF. The CDR3 region has the DNA TGTGCCAGTAGTATCAGGGATGGCGGCTACACCTTC.